This T cell receptor (beta chain) emerged from a study of cytomegalovirus exposure and HLA in healthy donors (dated by TCRdb to about 2017). Context from the whole study: According to a later analysis, the 120 validation repertoires were produced on the same platform as the 666 repertoires of the first cohort. To predict cytomegalovirus infection status, the study combined high-throughput TCR immunosequencing, statistical association of individual TCRs with disease status, and machine learning. Besides the first cohort of 666 subjects, a separate validation cohort made up of some 110 different subjects was used. The study was designed to test whether signatures of past pathogen exposure could be identified by cataloging public T cell receptors.

Libraries came from the immunoSEQ multiplex PCR assay. The authors' analysis ran thus. A statistical classification framework was built to diagnose cytomegalovirus status from the catalog of TCR beta chain sequences. TCRdb took over this immuneACCESS table, retaining in-frame rearrangements with V and J assigned. Such tables are incomplete; in checked studies, under half of the missing clones stem from an unresolved V gene, and the remainder is unexplained. That table is the source of V, J and clone size, and D and trimming were worked out from the DNA. The table for this sample lists fewer than 120,000 clones; approximately 90% of them were counted only once. About 1.9% of the sample lies in the top ten. Taken from the germline V gene, the CDR1 and CDR2 loops are SGDLS and YYNGEE. The CDR3 holds 16 amino acids from the cysteine to the phenylalanine. Here the CDR3 DNA is all that survives: 48 bases in frame from base 1. Germline trimming amounts to 0 bases on V and 3 bases on J, with 6 as the count of junction bases outside the gene matches.

A word on this clone: No cognate antigen has been identified for it. Per-nucleotide qualities are absent, and no much larger clonotype sits a single base away.

Points the paper makes about the study in general: A later analysis lacked HLA typing for the validation cohort, so it scored co-occurrence in that cohort across all 120 or so repertoires. In a later analysis, TCRs clustered in the first cohort were found to also tend to co-occur in the 130 or so validation repertoires, with about 93% of cluster scores above 0. In vitro tests confirmed that a few of the cytomegalovirus-associated TCR beta chains recognize cytomegalovirus antigens. The classifier was reported to diagnose cytomegalovirus status with high specificity and sensitivity in both the original cohort and the validation cohort. While some public TCRs were present in many individuals, most TCR sequences turned up only very rarely across donors. The study listed 164 TCR beta chains as associated with cytomegalovirus. According to the authors, the approach could potentially be generalized to other disease states and immunological phenotypes.

The donors belonged to the validation cohort of roughly 120 subjects, which was separate from the approximately 610-subject first cohort. The V gene is TRBV9 and the J gene is TRBJ2-3; TRBD2 aligns with 8 central bases. The material sequenced was PBMCs. The receptor's source is a young woman in good health and CMV-seronegative. The DNA sequence reads TGTGCCAGCAGCGTAGGAGTAGCGGGAATGACAGATACGCAGTATTTT. It translates to CASSVGVAGMTDTQYF. Full variable domain (CDR3 extended with the reference TRBV9 and TRBJ2-3 proteins): DSGVTQTPKHLITATGQRVTLRCSPRSGDLSVYWYQQSLDQGLQFLIQYYNGEERAKGNILERFSAQQFPDLHSELNLSSLELGDSALYFCASSVGVAGMTDTQYFGPGTRLTVL.